This TCR beta chain was retrieved from a study of spatial heterogeneity in lung cancer. Across the study: As counted in raw reads, each unique TCR and UMI combination appeared more than ten times on average.

Study-level points and caveats: Resection saw ubiquitous expanded tumor TCRs appear in blood more than follow-up did.

Time point of the sample: sample taken at primary tumor resection. The study sequenced unsorted whole RNA from tumor, nontumor lung or frozen PBMC. The donors comprised approximately 75 untreated early-stage non-small cell lung cancer patients. There are 15 residues in the CDR3. Germline CDR1 and CDR2: PRHDT and FYEKMQ (reference sequence). Trimming stripped 5 bases from V and 4 bases from J, with 15 bases between. The presence of a unique molecular identifier marked each TCR cDNA molecule. TCRdb recomputed calls from the 5' RACE reads with MiXCR, one row per CDR3 protein. The sample contains about 82,000 distinct CDR3 sequences, roughly 12% of which appear only once. This clonotype has a handful of counts. Its antigen remains unknown.

Sample: PBMCs, taken at surgery. V usage is TRBV13 and J usage is TRBJ2-4; possible D gene TRBD2, 5 bases. The TCR was taken from a male donor with early-stage non-small cell lung cancer. The CDR3 nucleotides are TGTGCCAGCAGCCCGAAAACGAGGGAGAAAAACATTCAGTACTTC. As protein: CASSPKTREKNIQYF. Variable domain in full (rest from reference TRBV13 and TRBJ2-4): AAGVIQSPRHLIKEKRETATLKCYPIPRHDTVYWYQQGPGQDPQFLISFYEKMQSDKGSIPDRFSAQQFSDYHSELNMSSLELGDSALYFCASSPKTREKNIQYFGAGTRLSVL.